The rows below give T cell receptor beta chains drawn from one sample of a study of cytomegalovirus exposure and HLA in healthy donors. Libraries were prepared by immunoSEQ multiplex PCR; TCRdb keeps only in-frame clonotypes and omits some of them. The sample holds about 100,000 clones; roughly 73% are singletons and the top ten take around 6.6%. The sequenced sample was PBMCs. All receptors come from a man aged 45 to 65 in good health and CMV-seropositive. CDR3s include the opening cysteine and the closing phenylalanine or tryptophan. A D gene is named only where the DNA matches it firmly.

J: TRBJ2-1
D: TRBD2
V: TRBV7-3
CDR3: CASSTSGGHYNEQFF

J: TRBJ2-6
D: NA
V: TRBV13
CDR3: CASSSRGSGANVLTF

J: TRBJ2-1
D: NA
V: TRBV7-3
CDR3: CASSLRAGGVSYNEQFF

J: TRBJ1-1
D: NA
V: TRBV9
CDR3: CASSVGGYTEAFF

J: TRBJ2-3
D: TRBD2
V: TRBV9
CDR3: CASSVRVAGGSTDTQYF

J: TRBJ2-7
D: TRBD2
V: TRBV6-5
CDR3: CASSYSGLASNYEQYF

J: TRBJ1-1
D: TRBD1
V: TRBV30
CDR3: CAWRGQGSEAFF

J: TRBJ2-3
D: TRBD1
V: TRBV6-1
CDR3: CASPTGGRADTQYF

J: TRBJ2-5
D: TRBD2
V: TRBV5-5
CDR3: CASSLGMAGGFQETQYF

J: TRBJ1-1
D: TRBD1
V: TRBV4-3
CDR3: CASSRVGTGGGRSTEAFF

J: TRBJ2-3
D: NA
V: TRBV5-6
CDR3: CASSLVRDTDTQYF

J: TRBJ2-7
D: TRBD1
V: TRBV4-3
CDR3: CASSQDRDSSYEQYF

J: TRBJ1-1
D: TRBD1
V: TRBV9
CDR3: CASSHPPAGGVKNTEAFF

J: TRBJ1-2
D: NA
V: TRBV19
CDR3: CASSIGAYGYPF

J: TRBJ2-7
D: TRBD1
V: TRBV10-1
CDR3: CADTGTGRPPTAYEQYF

J: TRBJ2-1
D: TRBD2
V: TRBV29-1
CDR3: CSLGTSGGLFNEQFF

J: TRBJ1-1
D: NA
V: TRBV7-2
CDR3: CASSPPNGGGKAFF

J: TRBJ2-5
D: TRBD2
V: TRBV9
CDR3: CASSVGLAGMGETQYF

J: TRBJ1-1
D: NA
V: TRBV30
CDR3: CAWSLSTEAFF

J: TRBJ1-5
D: TRBD1
V: TRBV7-2
CDR3: CASSSRWTGRDQPQHF

J: TRBJ2-7
D: TRBD1
V: TRBV19
CDR3: CASTAGTGLQGSYEQYF

J: TRBJ2-1
D: NA
V: TRBV6-1
CDR3: CASSGQGSSYNEQFF

J: TRBJ2-2
D: NA
V: TRBV9
CDR3: CASSPRSGSTGELFF

J: TRBJ2-1
D: NA
V: TRBV28
CDR3: CASSARINGQFF

J: TRBJ1-1
D: TRBD1
V: TRBV28
CDR3: CASSYDRGRLTEAFF

J: TRBJ1-2
D: NA
V: TRBV28
CDR3: CASTLPGDSYTF

J: TRBJ1-4
D: NA
V: TRBV7-2
CDR3: CASSLDTATNEKLFF

J: TRBJ2-7
D: TRBD1
V: TRBV28
CDR3: CASRQIPRDRGNYEQYF

J: TRBJ1-4
D: TRBD1
V: TRBV4-2
CDR3: CASSFNPWTGVNEKLFF

J: TRBJ2-2
D: NA
V: TRBV30
CDR3: CAWSEWGRMNTGELFF

J: TRBJ2-3
D: NA
V: TRBV19
CDR3: CASRAGTSSTDTQYF

J: TRBJ1-2
D: TRBD1
V: TRBV5-6
CDR3: CASSLRDSYGYTF

J: TRBJ1-6
D: TRBD1
V: TRBV6-1
CDR3: CASDRGGNSPLHF